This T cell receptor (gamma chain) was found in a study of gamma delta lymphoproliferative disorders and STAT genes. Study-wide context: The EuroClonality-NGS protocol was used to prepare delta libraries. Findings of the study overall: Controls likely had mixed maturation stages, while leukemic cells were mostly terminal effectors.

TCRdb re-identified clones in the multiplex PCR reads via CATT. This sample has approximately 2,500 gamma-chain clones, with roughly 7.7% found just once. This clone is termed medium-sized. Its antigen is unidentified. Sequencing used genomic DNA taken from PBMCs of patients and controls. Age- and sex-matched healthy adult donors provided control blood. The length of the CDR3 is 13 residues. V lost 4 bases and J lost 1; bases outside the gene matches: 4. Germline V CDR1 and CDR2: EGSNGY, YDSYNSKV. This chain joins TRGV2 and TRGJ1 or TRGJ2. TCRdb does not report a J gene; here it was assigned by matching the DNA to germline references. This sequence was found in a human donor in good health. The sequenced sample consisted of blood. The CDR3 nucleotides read TGTGCCACCTGGGAGGACAATTATTATAAGAAACTCTTT. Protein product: CATWEDNYYKKLF.